The 13 T cell receptor beta chains presented below share a single source sample, sequenced in a study of regulatory T cells in long-lasting Graves disease. iRepertoire HTBI primers and Arm-PCR of CDR3 regions built TCR beta libraries. TCRdb processed the multiplex PCR reads anew with MiXCR; each CDR3 protein has one entry. There are 650,000 to 850,000 distinct CDR3 sequences in the sample; 30% occur only once, and roughly 41% lies in the top ten. Time point denoted: persistent/refractory GD, antithyroid drugs over 5 years with positive TRAb. RNA extracted from PBMCs served as the sequencing template. The specimen comprised peripheral blood mononuclear cells (PBMCs), sampled when the disease was refractory, from a patient treated with antithyroid drugs. The source is a female donor with Graves disease.

The table lists this clonotype with a few counts. The chain couples TRBV20-1 to TRBJ2-4; 8 positions agree with TRBD2. Germline assignment: CDR1 DFQATT and CDR2 SNEGSKA (reference sequence). CDR3 size: 15 residues. Unmatched junction bases numbered 12, after V lost 6 bases and J lost 5 bases. The CDR3, as DNA: TGCAGTGCCAGCTCTATTAGCGGGAATCAAAACATTCAGTACTTC. This encodes CSASSISGNQNIQYF.

This clonotype appeared a few times. V is TRBV29-1 and J is TRBJ1-1, with D tentatively TRBD1 (6 bases). Trimming removed 1 base from V and 4 bases from J, with 10 bases in between. There are 13 residues in the CDR3. CDR1 SQVTM and CDR2 ANQGSEA come from the germline V gene. DNA of the CDR3: TGCAGCGTTGAAGGCAGGGGTATCACTGAAGCTTTCTTT. Translated, it gives CSVEGRGITEAFF.

This sequence joins TRBV7-2 and TRBJ2-2; TRBD1 matches at 9 bases. The CDR3 consists of 17 residues. CDR1 is SGHTA and CDR2 is FQGNSA in the germline V gene. With 4 bases clipped from V and 6 bases from J, the junction kept 12 bases outside the gene matches. The CDR3 protein is CASSSNRGGTGSGELFF. The CDR3 DNA is TGTGCCAGCAGCTCCAATCGAGGGGGGACAGGGTCCGGGGAGCTGTTTTTT.

The chain uses TRBV27 and TRBJ1-1; D gene uncertain. Germline V gene lookup returns CDR1 MNHEY and CDR2 SMNVEV (reference sequence). The CDR3 runs 14 residues. V gave up 2 bases and J gave up 1 base, with 8 bases separating them. The CDR3 DNA reads as TGTGCCAGCAGTTTACGTTTCGAGAACACTGAAGCTTTCTTT. Protein: CASSLRFENTEAFF.

This clonotype was counted only a few times. V usage is TRBV6-1 and J usage is TRBJ1-1; weak D call: TRBD1 (6 bases). The V gene's germline CDR1 is MNHNS and CDR2 SASEGT. Between the trimmed V and J ends, which lost 6 bases and 9 bases, there was a span of 20 bases. The CDR3 runs 14 residues. Here the CDR3 DNA reads TGTGCCAGCAGCCCAGGACAGTATACCTTCCAAGCTTTCTTT. This translates into CASSPGQYTFQAFF.

This clonotype was counted between two and nine times. The rearrangement joins TRBV20-1 to TRBJ2-2, with TRBD2 matching 7 bases. CDR3 length: 14 residues. Germline loops: CDR1 DFQATT, CDR2 SNEGSKA (reference sequence). Trimming cost V 5 bases and J 1 base; bases outside gene matches: 4. The CDR3 DNA sequence: TGCAGTGCTGAAGCGGGACGGAACACCGGGGAGCTGTTTTTT. Translated: CSAEAGRNTGELFF.

This clonotype has only a few counts. The V gene is TRBV15, the J gene TRBJ2-7; D tentatively reads TRBD1 or TRBD2 (5 bases each). CDR1 and CDR2 from the germline V gene are LNHNV and YYDKDF (reference sequence). The CDR3 has 14 amino acids. V lost 0 bases, J lost 3 bases, and 9 bases lay in between. CDR3 sequence (DNA): TGTGCCACCAGCAGAGACCGGGACGGCTACGAGCAGTACTTC. Translation: CATSRDRDGYEQYF.

V usage is TRBV5-1 and J usage is TRBJ1-2; TRBD1 aligns across 7 bases. V was pared by 1 base and J by 1 base, with 7 bases of the junction left unmatched. Germline CDR1 reads SGHRS; CDR2 reads YFSETQ. The CDR3 totals 16 residues. The CDR3 bases are TGCGCCAGCAGCTTGATAGGGACAGATATTAACTATGGCTACACCTTC. This encodes CASSLIGTDINYGYTF.

This clonotype has a handful of counts. This rearrangement joins TRBV2 to TRBJ1-5; TRBD1 matches 7 bases. The CDR3 extends over 15 amino acids. Trimming removed 1 base from V and 4 bases from J; junction bases left unmatched: 4. Germline CDR1 and CDR2: SNHLY and FYNNEI. CDR3 in amino acids: CASSEERGRNQPQHF. CDR3 in DNA: TGTGCCAGCAGTGAAGAGAGGGGGCGGAATCAGCCCCAGCATTTT.

This clonotype was seen at least ten times. This sequence joins TRBV12-3 or TRBV12-4 and TRBJ1-4; a possible D gene is TRBD1 (6 bases). V was cut by 5 bases and J by 8 bases, with 18 bases left in between. This CDR3 has 15 residues. CDR3 in amino acids: CASSNPDSNEEKLFF. The CDR3 nucleotides read TGTGCCAGCAGTAACCCGGACAGCAACGAGGAAAAACTGTTTTTT.

This clonotype was counted at least ten times. The V gene is TRBV6-5, the J gene TRBJ2-7; no firm D call. V was cut by 1 base and J by 2 bases, with 9 bases left in between. The CDR3 has 14 amino acids. Germline CDR1 and CDR2: MNHEY and SVGAGI. The CDR3 bases are TGTGCCAGCAGTTACTTTCCCACAACCTACGAGCAGTACTTC. Its translation is CASSYFPTTYEQYF.

This clonotype was counted between two and nine times. The CDR3 region is CSVELAASYEQYF. DNA of the CDR3: TGCAGCGTTGAACTAGCTGCATCCTACGAGCAGTACTTC. The rearrangement uses TRBV29-1 and TRBJ2-7; tentatively, D is TRBD2 (5 bases). V shed 2 bases and J shed 1 base, with 9 bases lying between them. CDR3 size: 13 residues. The germline V gene has CDR1 SQVTM and CDR2 ANQGSEA.

The chain links TRBV9 to TRBJ2-2; 7 nucleotides agree with TRBD2. Germline V gene sequence: CDR1 SGDLS, CDR2 YYNGEE. The CDR3 extends over 14 amino acids. J was trimmed by 1 base and V by 6 bases; bases with no gene match: 3. The DNA of the CDR3 is TGTGCCAGCACAGCTAGCGGGAACACCGGGGAGCTGTTTTTT. It yields the protein CASTASGNTGELFF. The full variable domain, in which reference TRBV9 and TRBJ2-2 provide the parts outside the CDR3, is DSGVTQTPKHLITATGQRVTLRCSPRSGDLSVYWYQQSLDQGLQFLIQYYNGEERAKGNILERFSAQQFPDLHSELNLSSLELGDSALYFCASTASGNTGELFFGEGSRLTVL.